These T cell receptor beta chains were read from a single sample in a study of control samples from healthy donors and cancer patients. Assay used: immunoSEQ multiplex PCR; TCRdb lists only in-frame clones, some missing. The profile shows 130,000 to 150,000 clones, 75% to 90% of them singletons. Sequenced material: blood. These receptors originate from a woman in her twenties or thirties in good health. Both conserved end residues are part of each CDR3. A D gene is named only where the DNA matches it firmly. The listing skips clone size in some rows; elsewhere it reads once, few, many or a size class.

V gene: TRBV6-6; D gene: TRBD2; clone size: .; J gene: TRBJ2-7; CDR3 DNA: TGTGCCAGCAGTCGGACTAGCGGGAGAGGTGAGCAGTACTTC; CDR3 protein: CASSRTSGRGEQYF
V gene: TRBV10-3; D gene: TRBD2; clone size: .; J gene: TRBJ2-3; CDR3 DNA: TGTGCCATCACCTCACAGCGGGAAACAGATACGCAGTATTTT; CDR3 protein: CAITSQRETDTQYF
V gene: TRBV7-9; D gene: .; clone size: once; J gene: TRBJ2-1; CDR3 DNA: TGTGCCAGCAGCACCCCGGGGGACTATGAGCAGTTCTTC; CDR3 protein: CASSTPGDYEQFF
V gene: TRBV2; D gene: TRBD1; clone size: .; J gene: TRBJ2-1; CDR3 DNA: TGTGCCAGCAGTGAAGCCGGGACAGGGAGCTCCTACAATGAGCAGTTCTTC; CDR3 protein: CASSEAGTGSSYNEQFF
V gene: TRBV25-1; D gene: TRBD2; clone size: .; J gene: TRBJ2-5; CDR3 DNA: TGTGCCAGCAGTGGGGGACTAGCGGGAGGAGAGACCCAGTACTTC; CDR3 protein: CASSGGLAGGETQYF
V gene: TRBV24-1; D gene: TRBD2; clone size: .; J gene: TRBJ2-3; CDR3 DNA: TGTGCCACCAGTGATCCGGGACTAGCGGGAGGAGATACGCAGTATTTT; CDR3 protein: CATSDPGLAGGDTQYF
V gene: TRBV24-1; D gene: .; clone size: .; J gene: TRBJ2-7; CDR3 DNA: TGTGCCACCAGTGACCGGACACCTTACGAGCAGTACTTC; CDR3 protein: CATSDRTPYEQYF
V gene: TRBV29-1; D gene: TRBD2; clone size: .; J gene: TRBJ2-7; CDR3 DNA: TGCAGCGTTGATCTGGGACTAGTTCCCTACGAGCAGTACTTC; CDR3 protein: CSVDLGLVPYEQYF
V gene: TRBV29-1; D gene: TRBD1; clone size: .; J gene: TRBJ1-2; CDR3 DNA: TGCAGCGCCCAGCCCCAGGGGGGGGCCTATGGCTACACCTTC; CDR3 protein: CSAQPQGGAYGYTF
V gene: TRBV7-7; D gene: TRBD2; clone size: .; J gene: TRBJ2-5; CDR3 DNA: TGTGCCAGCAGCTTAGGTCCGGGAGGAACACAAGAGACCCAGTACTTC; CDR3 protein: CASSLGPGGTQETQYF